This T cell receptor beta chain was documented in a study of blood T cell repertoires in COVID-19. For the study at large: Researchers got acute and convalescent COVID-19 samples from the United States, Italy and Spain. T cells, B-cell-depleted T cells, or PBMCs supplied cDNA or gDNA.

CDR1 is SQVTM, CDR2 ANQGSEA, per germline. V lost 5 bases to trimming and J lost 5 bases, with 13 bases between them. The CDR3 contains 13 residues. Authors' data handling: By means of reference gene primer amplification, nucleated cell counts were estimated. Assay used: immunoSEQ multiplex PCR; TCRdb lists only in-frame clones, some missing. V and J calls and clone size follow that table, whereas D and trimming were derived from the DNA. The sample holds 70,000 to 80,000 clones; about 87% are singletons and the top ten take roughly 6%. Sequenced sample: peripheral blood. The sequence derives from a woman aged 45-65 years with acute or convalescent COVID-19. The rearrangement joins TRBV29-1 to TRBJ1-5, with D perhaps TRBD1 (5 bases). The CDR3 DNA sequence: TGCAGCGTTCGGGGGGATGGGGATCAGCCCCAGCATTTT. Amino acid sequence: CSVRGDGDQPQHF.